The rows below give T cell receptor beta chains drawn from one sample of a study of cytomegalovirus exposure and HLA in healthy donors. Using immunoSEQ multiplex PCR, the repertoire was profiled, and TCRdb retains in-frame clones only, with some absent. The sample consists of 140,000 to 150,000 clones, 9.7% of them appearing once. The sequencing sample was made of PBMCs. The receptors were gathered from a man in his fifties or sixties in good health and CMV-seronegative. Both conserved end residues are part of each CDR3. A D gene is named only where the DNA matches it firmly. The size of a clone is reported for some rows only, either as once, few or many, or as a class for expanded clones.

v_gene	d_gene	j_gene	abundance	CDR3nt	CDR3aa
TRBV28	TRBD1	TRBJ2-7	few	TGTGCCAGCAGCCCAATTCCGACAGGGGGATCCTACTACGAGCAGTACTTC	CASSPIPTGGSYYEQYF
TRBV5-1	-	TRBJ1-2	few	TGCGCCAGCAGCGAACAGGCTCTGGGCTACACCTTC	CASSEQALGYTF
TRBV7-2	-	TRBJ2-3	-	TGTGCCAGCAGCTTAGCGAGGGGCACAGATACGCAGTATTTT	CASSLARGTDTQYF
TRBV7-3	TRBD2	TRBJ2-3	-	TGTGCCAGCAGCTTAACGGGCGGGGGGACCACAGATACGCAGTATTTT	CASSLTGGGTTDTQYF
TRBV5-6	-	TRBJ2-3	-	TGTGCCAGCAGCATACCGACCAGCGGGCACACAGATACGCAGTATTTT	CASSIPTSGHTDTQYF
TRBV9	-	TRBJ2-7	-	TGTGCCAGCACCCCCCTAGCGTCCTCCTACGAGCAGTACTTC	CASTPLASSYEQYF
TRBV15	TRBD2	TRBJ2-1	-	TGTGCCACCAGCAGAGACCTTACCGGGACTACGCAGTTCTTC	CATSRDLTGTTQFF
TRBV7-2	-	TRBJ1-3	-	TGTGCCAGCAGCTTAGGGGGCAGTTTTAGCTCTGGAAACACCATATATTTT	CASSLGGSFSSGNTIYF
TRBV7-8	-	TRBJ2-7	few	TGTGCCAGCAGCCCCCGAATCACACCAATATCCTACGAGCAGTACTTC	CASSPRITPISYEQYF
TRBV7-3	-	TRBJ2-1	-	TGTGCCAGCAGCCCGGTCAGGGGCCCCTACAATGAGCAGTTCTTC	CASSPVRGPYNEQFF
TRBV5-6	-	TRBJ2-5	few	TGTGCCAGCAGCCAGGAACAAGAGACCCAGTACTTC	CASSQEQETQYF
TRBV30	TRBD2	TRBJ2-5	few	TGTGCCCGGGAGGCTAGCGGGGGCCAAGAGACCCAGTACTTC	CAREASGGQETQYF
TRBV6-5	TRBD1	TRBJ1-4	few	TGTGCCAGCAGTTACTCCGAGGGGGCTGGGGAAAAACTGTTTTTT	CASSYSEGAGEKLFF
TRBV5-1	-	TRBJ2-3	few	TGCGCCAGCAGCTTGGAGGAACGGGAGACAGATACGCAGTATTTT	CASSLEERETDTQYF
TRBV7-9	-	TRBJ1-6	few	TGTGCCAGCAGCGAAAGAGGGCTAAATTCACCCCTCCACTTT	CASSERGLNSPLHF
TRBV25-1	TRBD1	TRBJ1-4	-	TGTGCCAGCAGTGAATATTTAGGGGGCGCCGGCGGACTGTTTTTT	CASSEYLGGAGGLFF
TRBV7-7	-	TRBJ1-3	few	TGTGCCAGCAGCACCGACAGGAGCTCTGGAAACACCATATATTTT	CASSTDRSSGNTIYF
TRBV30	-	TRBJ1-1	few	TGTGCCTGGATGAATCAGGGGACCACTGAAGCTTTCTTT	CAWMNQGTTEAFF
TRBV2	-	TRBJ1-2	few	TGTGCCAGCAGTGATGGGAGACCTCCTAACTATGGCTCCACCTTC	CASSDGRPPNYGSTF
TRBV7-3	TRBD2	TRBJ2-3	-	TGTGCCAGCAGCTGGGGGGGAGATACGCAGTATTTT	CASSWGGDTQYF
TRBV7-9	-	TRBJ2-5	few	TGTGCCAGCAGCCGGGGTTCCCAAGAGACCCAGTACTTC	CASSRGSQETQYF
TRBV6-5	-	TRBJ2-4	-	TGTGCCAGCGGGGCTACGGCCAAAAACATTCAGTACTTC	CASGATAKNIQYF
TRBV7-2	-	TRBJ2-1	few	TGTGCCAGCAGCTCCTTCGTGACGACACGTGATGAGCAGTTCTTC	CASSSFVTTRDEQFF
TRBV4-1	-	TRBJ2-3	-	TGCGCCAGCAGCCAAGAAACGGTGATGCATGAGACAGATACGCAGTATTTT	CASSQETVMHETDTQYF
TRBV19	TRBD1	TRBJ2-5	-	TGTGCCAGTAGTATCTTCAGGGGGCGCGGAAAAGAGACCCAGTACTTC	CASSIFRGRGKETQYF
TRBV6-5	TRBD1	TRBJ2-7	-	TGTGCCAGCAGACGACAGGGGCCGTACGAGCAGTACTTC	CASRRQGPYEQYF
TRBV7-3	TRBD2	TRBJ2-3	few	TGTGCCAGCAGCTCGAGACTAGCGGGAGACACCCCAGATACGCAGTATTTT	CASSSRLAGDTPDTQYF
TRBV25-1	TRBD1	TRBJ2-5	-	TGTGCCAGAAGGAGGACAGGTCTGGAGACCCAGTACTTC	CARRRTGLETQYF
TRBV30	TRBD1	TRBJ2-7	-	TGTGCCTGGACAGGGGGCCGAGAACCTTACGAGCAGTACTTC	CAWTGGREPYEQYF
TRBV6-1	TRBD1	TRBJ1-1	few	TGTGCCAGCAGTGGTCGTCGACAGGGAGCTACGAACACTGAAGCTTTCTTT	CASSGRRQGATNTEAFF
TRBV6-4	-	TRBJ1-2	-	TGTGCCAGCAGTGACTTTACAAAACAGAAAAACTATGGCTACACCTTC	CASSDFTKQKNYGYTF